The next 25 T cell receptor beta chains were all read from a single sample in a study of cytomegalovirus exposure and HLA in healthy donors. A multiplex PCR was run with 60 Vbeta primers and 13 Jbeta primers. Using immunoSEQ multiplex PCR, the repertoire was profiled, and TCRdb retains in-frame clones only, with some absent. The data contain some 170,000 clones, about two thirds of them seen just once; the ten biggest clones take up about 2.5%. The sequenced sample was PBMCs. These receptors all stem from a human donor in good health.

The chain joins TRBV6-6 to TRBJ1-1; tentatively, D is TRBD1 (5 bases). The V gene lost 6 bases and the J gene lost 5 bases, with 13 bases spanning the gap. The CDR3 loop spans 13 amino acids. From germline, CDR1 is MNHNY and CDR2 SVGAGI (reference sequence). DNA of the CDR3: TGTGCCAGCAGGACAGCCGGGTTTACTGAAGCTTTCTTT. Its protein product is CASRTAGFTEAFF.

This clone showed up just once. Here the CDR3 DNA reads TGCGCCAGCAGCGGGACTAGCGGGGGCTACGAGCAGTACTTC. Its protein product is CASSGTSGGYEQYF. The chain recombines TRBV5-1 with TRBJ2-5, with 14 nucleotides matching TRBD2. The DNA matches TRBJ2-7 better at its end, which makes the J call doubtful. CDR1 and CDR2 from the germline V gene are SGHRS and YFSETQ. The CDR3 contains 14 residues.

This chain connects TRBV27 to TRBJ2-7, with 7 bases lining up with TRBD2. The V gene end was trimmed by 2 bases and the J gene end by 2 bases; junction bases not matched to a gene: 6. Germline CDR1 MNHEY, CDR2 SMNVEV (reference sequence). The CDR3 consists of 15 residues. CDR3 residues: CASSLGRAGAYEQYF. The CDR3 DNA reads as TGTGCCAGCAGTTTAGGCAGGGCGGGGGCCTACGAGCAGTACTTC.

The rearrangement links TRBV5-1 to TRBJ2-1; D might be TRBD2 (6 bases). The germline CDR1 and CDR2 sequences are SGHRS and YFSETQ. This CDR3 region has 16 residues. The germline V and J ends were trimmed by 4 bases and 2 bases, with 16 bases remaining between them. CDR3 nucleotide sequence: TGCGCCAGCAGCCCCGATAGCGGCCTTACCTACAATGAGCAGTTCTTC. It codes for CASSPDSGLTYNEQFF.

The chain has TRBV6-5 and TRBJ1-3, with a weak D call TRBD1 (6 bases). The V gene's germline CDR1 is MNHEY and CDR2 SVGAGI. The CDR3 contains 14 residues. V was pared by 6 bases and J by 0 bases, with 9 bases between. The CDR3 spells CASRTTGSGNTIYF. In DNA form, the CDR3 reads TGTGCCAGCAGAACGACAGGCTCTGGAAACACCATATATTTT.

The CDR3 region is CASSRETGLPPLHF. CDR3 coding DNA: TGTGCCAGTAGCCGGGAGACAGGGTTACCACCCCTCCACTTT. The chain links TRBV19 to TRBJ1-6, with 7 bases that match TRBD1. The germline CDR1 and CDR2 sequences are LNHDA and SQIVND (reference sequence). J lost 11 bases, V lost 6 bases, and 10 bases had no gene match. This CDR3 has 14 amino acids.

Points on this clone: The same CDR3 is also encoded by other DNA sequences in this sample. The chain is built from TRBV7-6 and TRBJ1-1, with D maybe TRBD1 (6 bases). Trimming left V 2 bases short and J 4 bases short, with 20 bases between. The CDR3 consists of 17 residues. Per the germline V gene, CDR1 is SGHVS and CDR2 is FNYEAQ. CDR3 sequence reads: CASSLSFGGLGITEAFF. The CDR3 coding sequence is TGTGCCAGCAGCTTATCATTCGGGGGGCTGGGAATCACTGAAGCTTTCTTT.

CDR3 loop: CASSVGQANTIYF. The CDR3 DNA sequence: TGTGCCAGCAGTGTGGGCCAGGCAAACACCATATATTTT. The V call is TRBV2, the J call TRBJ1-3; D is undetermined. With 4 bases removed from V and 6 bases from J, the gap between germline ends came to 10 bases. The CDR3 is 13 amino acids. CDR1 is SNHLY and CDR2 is FYNNEI in the germline V gene.

V usage is TRBV29-1 and J usage is TRBJ1-1, with 7 bases matching TRBD1. Germline V CDR1 and CDR2: SQVTM, ANQGSEA. V gave up 6 bases and J gave up 7 bases; unmatched junction bases: 11. This CDR3 has 13 residues. CDR3 bases: TGCAGCGTCCGTGATGGGGACAGTTATGAAGCTTTCTTT. Its protein product is CSVRDGDSYEAFF.

This clone was seen a few times. This rearrangement joins TRBV5-1 to TRBJ2-5; 7 nucleotides align to TRBD2. V lost 0 bases, J lost 5 bases, and 4 bases stayed unmatched. CDR1 is SGHRS and CDR2 is YFSETQ in the germline V gene. CDR3 length: 14 amino acids. CDR3 bases: TGCGCCAGCAGCTTGGATCGAGCGGGGGAGACCCAGTACTTC. Amino acid sequence: CASSLDRAGETQYF.

This clone was counted a single time. The chain couples TRBV6-5 to TRBJ1-1; no clear D. Germline lookup yields CDR1 MNHEY and CDR2 SVGAGI. V dropped 5 bases and J dropped 6 bases, with 13 bases sitting between them. The CDR3 extends over 13 amino acids. In DNA form, the CDR3 reads TGTGCCAGCAGTCGGGATAAGCAGCCTGAAGCTTTCTTT. It codes for CASSRDKQPEAFF.

The gene calls are TRBV4-1 and TRBJ2-7; 14 positions match TRBD2. The germline CDR1 and CDR2 sequences are MGHRA and YSYEKL. J gave up 5 bases and V 4 bases, and 7 bases lay outside the gene matches. The CDR3 is made up of 16 amino acids. CDR3 sequence reads: CASSPGTSGGINEQYF. The CDR3 region has the DNA TGCGCCAGCAGCCCCGGGACTAGCGGGGGAATAAACGAGCAGTACTTC.

This clone was found once. The chain employs TRBV19 and TRBJ2-7; 7 bases fit TRBD1. Germline V lookup: CDR1 LNHDA, CDR2 SQIVND (reference sequence). V shed 1 base, J shed 2 bases, and the junction held 5 bases outside the gene matches. CDR3 length equals 15 residues. CDR3 sequence: CASSIGQGNAYEQYF. The CDR3, as DNA: TGTGCCAGTAGTATAGGACAGGGAAACGCCTACGAGCAGTACTTC.

This clone has just a few counts. The CDR3 region has the DNA TGTGCTAGTGGTTCCTCTAGCGGGGGGCCACAAGAGACCCAGTACTTC. This sequence encodes CASGSSSGGPQETQYF. The chain combines TRBV12-5 with TRBJ2-5; TRBD2 agrees at 11 bases. This CDR3 contains 16 residues. Germline CDR1 LGHNT, CDR2 FRNRAP. Germline trimming cut 4 bases from V and 2 bases from J; bases unmatched to any gene: 6.

The V gene is TRBV9, the J gene TRBJ1-3; D gene uncertain. V was shortened by 1 base and J by 0 bases, with 11 bases between the two germline ends. The germline V gene encodes CDR1 SGDLS and CDR2 YYNGEE. The CDR3 sequence is 16 residues long. The CDR3: CASSVSTQYSGNTIYF. The CDR3 nucleotides read TGTGCCAGCAGCGTATCGACACAGTACTCTGGAAACACCATATATTTT. Complete variable domain (other parts from reference TRBV9 and TRBJ1-3): DSGVTQTPKHLITATGQRVTLRCSPRSGDLSVYWYQQSLDQGLQFLIQYYNGEERAKGNILERFSAQQFPDLHSELNLSSLELGDSALYFCASSVSTQYSGNTIYFGEGSWLTVV.

The chain couples TRBV2 to TRBJ1-4, with TRBD1 matching over 7 bases. V shed 1 base and J 4 bases; nucleotides not matched to a gene: 6. CDR3 size: 16 residues. CDR1 and CDR2 (germline): SNHLY, FYNNEI. The DNA of the CDR3 is TGTGCCAGCAGTGAAGGGGCAGGGGGTCGTAATGAAAAACTGTTTTTT. Encoded protein: CASSEGAGGRNEKLFF.

This clone was seen repeatedly, ten times or more. J is TRBJ2-1 and V is TRBV11-2, with 12 bases identical to TRBD2. The CDR3 is made up of 16 amino acids. Germline V gene sequence: CDR1 SGHAT, CDR2 FQNNGV. V lost 2 bases and J lost 7; bases outside the gene matches: 6. The CDR3 DNA sequence: TGTGCCAGCAGCTTATCTAGCGGGGGGGCGGGGAATGAGCAGTTCTTC. Translating gives CASSLSSGGAGNEQFF.

V usage is TRBV27 and J usage is TRBJ2-7; D gene ambiguous. The CDR3 runs to 17 residues. The V end was cut by 2 bases, the J end by 2 bases, with 19 bases between. Germline loops: CDR1 MNHEY, CDR2 SMNVEV (reference sequence). The CDR3 here is CASSLRWAGRNAYEQYF. CDR3 DNA: TGTGCCAGCAGTTTAAGGTGGGCAGGAAGAAATGCCTACGAGCAGTACTTC.

The CDR3 loop is CASSPGQQNINQPQHF. The CDR3 coding sequence is TGTGCCAGCTCACCGGGACAGCAAAATATCAATCAGCCCCAGCATTTT. The chain employs TRBV18 and TRBJ1-5, with TRBD1 matching 7 bases. The CDR3 totals 16 residues. Trimming at V came to 3 bases and at J to 3 bases, leaving 8 bases not matched to a gene. CDR1 KGHSH and CDR2 LQKENI come from the germline V gene. Using reference TRBV18 and TRBJ1-5 for the parts outside the CDR3, the full variable domain is NAGVMQNPRHLVRRRGQEARLRCSPMKGHSHVYWYRQLPEEGLKFMVYLQKENIIDESGMPKERFSAEFPKEGPSILRIQQVVRGDSAAYFCASSPGQQNINQPQHFGDGTRLSIL.

The gene calls are TRBV7-6 and TRBJ2-7; 7 bases are a match to TRBD1. V gave up 4 bases and J gave up 0 bases; unmatched junction bases: 3. Germline V lookup: CDR1 SGHVS, CDR2 FNYEAQ. The CDR3 runs to 14 residues. CDR3 loop: CASSSRDSSYEQYF. The CDR3 DNA sequence: TGTGCCAGCAGCTCACGGGACAGCTCCTACGAGCAGTACTTC.

The count of this clone is one. The gene calls are TRBV7-2 and TRBJ1-3, with a possible D match to TRBD1 (5 bases). Germline V gene lookup returns CDR1 SGHTA and CDR2 FQGNSA. There are 11 residues in the CDR3. Trimming removed 5 bases from V and 8 bases from J, with 7 bases in between. CDR3 loop: CASSRGYTIYF. The CDR3 bases are TGTGCCAGCAGCAGGGGATACACCATATATTTT.

The chain recombines TRBV19 with TRBJ1-4; D call uncertain. The V gene lost 6 bases and the J gene lost 5 bases, with 13 bases spanning the gap. The CDR3 spans 14 residues. CDR1 is LNHDA and CDR2 is SQIVND in the germline V gene (reference sequence). Here the CDR3 reads CASSHRDLNEKLFF. CDR3 bases: TGTGCCAGTAGCCACCGGGATTTAAATGAAAAACTGTTTTTT.

The chain is built from TRBV19 and TRBJ2-1; D is perhaps TRBD1 (6 bases). Looked up from germline, CDR1 is LNHDA and CDR2 is SQIVND (reference sequence). Deletions cut 3 bases from V and 8 bases from J, with 17 bases between. This CDR3 is 15 amino acids long. CDR3 sequence reads: CASSIRPGEGDEQFF. The CDR3 DNA follows: TGTGCCAGTAGTATCCGGCCCGGAGAGGGGGATGAGCAGTTCTTC.

The chain has TRBV7-8 and TRBJ1-6, with D tentatively TRBD1 (5 bases). This CDR3 has 18 amino acids. V dropped 4 bases and J dropped 8 bases, with 24 bases sitting between them. From germline, CDR1 is SGHVS and CDR2 FQNEAQ. CDR3: CASSSRAAGLLYYSPLHF. The CDR3 bases are TGTGCCAGCAGCTCGAGGGCCGCGGGACTACTGTATTATTCACCCCTCCACTTT.

V usage is TRBV15 and J usage is TRBJ1-2; no clear D. The germline V and J ends were trimmed by 0 bases and 4 bases, with 12 bases remaining between them. Germline assignment: CDR1 LNHNV and CDR2 YYDKDF (reference sequence). The CDR3 covers 15 residues. CDR3 bases: TGTGCCACCAGCAGAGAGGCCGGTCCGGGCTATGGCTACACCTTC. Its translation: CATSREAGPGYGYTF. The variable domain in full, with the rest retrieved from reference TRBV15 and TRBJ1-2, is DAMVIQNPRYQVTQFGKPVTLSCSQTLNHNVMYWYQQKSSQAPKLLFHYYDKDFNNEADTPDNFQSRRPNTSFCFLDIRSPGLGDTAMYLCATSREAGPGYGYTFGSGTRLTVV.